This TCR beta chain was identified in a study of T cells after posttransplantation cyclophosphamide. Points from the study as a whole: Tissue-infiltrating T cells from skin or gut overlapped little with blood T cells. Later post-transplant blood repertoires were often dominated by donor CD8+ memory clones.

A note on this clone: Its antigen remains unknown.

Busulfan-fludarabine conditioning, marrow transplant, and cyclophosphamide on days +3 and +4 were administered. Sequencing was performed with immunoSEQ multiplex PCR; in TCRdb, only in-frame clones are kept and a portion is missing. The data show 20,000 or so clones, roughly nine tenths seen once. The CDR3 runs to 14 residues. Per the germline V gene, CDR1 is SGHTA and CDR2 is FQGTGA. With V trimmed by 5 bases and J by 4 bases, 6 bases remained unmatched. This chain links TRBV7-3 with TRBJ1-2; 8 bases are shared with TRBD1. The specimen was PBMCs, collected after allogeneic stem cell transplant with posttransplant cyclophosphamide. The TCR originated in a female patient aged 30 to 45 who received an allogeneic stem cell transplant from an unrelated donor, was CMV-positive, and had no GVHD. Some T cells may be transferred from the graft donor. Written as DNA, the CDR3 is TGTGCCAGCAGCCCCGCCGACAGGGGCTATGGCTACACCTTC. Protein sequence: CASSPADRGYGYTF.